This entry lists 32 T cell receptor beta chains sequenced from one sample in a study of vaccination and CD4 T cells after COVID-19. TCRdb passed the PCR reads through MiXCR, listing each CDR3 protein once. The table shows approximately 17,000 distinct CDR3 sequences, with roughly two thirds occurring only once. Specimen: CD4+ T cells from blood, collected after SARS-CoV-2 vaccination. Receptors were obtained from a human donor who had recovered from COVID-19.

The chain recombines TRBV28 with TRBJ1-5; 8 bases align to TRBD1. Per germline, CDR1 MDHEN and CDR2 SYDVKM. J gave up 0 bases and V 6 bases, and 10 bases lay outside the gene matches. The CDR3 length is 17 residues. The CDR3 sequence is CASRGPGGEYSNQPQHF. The CDR3, as DNA: TGTGCCAGCAGGGGGCCAGGGGGCGAATATAGCAATCAGCCCCAGCATTTT.

Here the CDR3 reads CAISELAGEELFF. The CDR3 nucleotides read TGTGCCATCAGTGAGCTAGCGGGAGAGGAGCTGTTTTTT. The chain carries TRBV10-3 and TRBJ2-2; 10 bases map to TRBD2. CDR1 ENHRY and CDR2 SYGVKD come from the germline V gene. The CDR3 has 13 amino acids. V gave up 2 bases and J gave up 10 bases; unmatched junction bases: 1.

In this sample, this clonotype turned up a few times. This sequence joins TRBV27 and TRBJ2-1; weak D call: TRBD1 (6 bases). V gave up 6 bases and J gave up 4 bases, with 10 bases separating them. Germline-derived CDR1 and CDR2 are MNHEY and SMNVEV (reference sequence). The CDR3 runs to 13 residues. The CDR3 coding sequence is TGTGCCAGCAGCCCAGGGGAATACAATGAGCAGTTCTTC. This gives the protein CASSPGEYNEQFF.

This clonotype was found a few times. This sequence joins TRBV6-1 and TRBJ1-1, with 11 bases identical to TRBD1. The ends lost 5 bases at V and 4 bases at J; junction bases unmatched: 6. There are 15 residues in the CDR3. Germline lookup yields CDR1 MNHNS and CDR2 SASEGT. CDR3 nucleotide sequence: TGTGCCAGCAGTCACACCGGGACAGGGGGCACTGAAGCTTTCTTT. Its protein product is CASSHTGTGGTEAFF.

V gene TRBV5-6 combines with J gene TRBJ1-2; D remains unclear. Trimming removed 0 bases from V and 7 bases from J, with 7 bases in between. Germline CDR1 is SGHDT and CDR2 is YYEEEE. This CDR3 has 12 residues. CDR3 in DNA: TGTGCCAGCAGCTTGGTAGGGTCTGGCTACACCTTC. Protein product: CASSLVGSGYTF.

The rearrangement links TRBV28 to TRBJ2-7; 7 nucleotides line up with TRBD2. V dropped 4 bases and J dropped 3; count of bases not matched to a gene: 6. The germline V gene has CDR1 MDHEN and CDR2 SYDVKM. This CDR3 has 14 residues. In nucleotides, the CDR3 is TGTGCCAGCAGTTCCCCTATAGCGGGCTACGAGCAGTACTTC. Protein product: CASSSPIAGYEQYF.

With regard to this clonotype: Its ends do not fully match the called genes, so a read error is possible. This rearrangement joins TRBV19 to TRBJ1-2; D remains ambiguous. From germline, CDR1 is LNHDA and CDR2 SQIVND (reference sequence). This CDR3 has 19 residues. The DNA for the CDR3 is TGTGCCAGTAGGATAGACGCTCAATCGGGGTCTACGATCCGATATGGCTACACCTTC. Its protein is CASRIDAQSGSTIRYGYTF.

The genes are TRBV11-2 and TRBJ2-5, with D perhaps matching TRBD1 (7 bases). The CDR3 runs 16 residues. The V end was cut by 3 bases, the J end by 7 bases, with 21 bases between. Germline CDR1 SGHAT, CDR2 FQNNGV. In DNA, the CDR3 is TGTGCCAGCAGCTTCCCACAGGGGTCTGGGACTCGGACCCAGTACTTC. It yields the protein CASSFPQGSGTRTQYF.

The V gene is TRBV6-2 or TRBV6-3, the J gene TRBJ2-5, with D hard to call. CDR3 length equals 14 residues. Trimming took 7 bases from V and 0 from J, leaving 12 bases between them. In germline, CDR1 is MNHEY, CDR2 SVGEGT. DNA for the CDR3: TGTGCCAGCATCAAAGCCCCAGACCAAGAGACCCAGTACTTC. Encoded protein: CASIKAPDQETQYF.

The chain is built from TRBV24-1 and TRBJ1-1; 7 nucleotides line up with TRBD1. V was clipped by 5 bases and J by 4 bases; unmatched bases: 3. This CDR3 has 13 residues. CDR1 and CDR2 from the germline V gene are KGHDR and SFDVKD. The CDR3 nucleotides read TGTGCCACCAGTGCAGGGGGGGGCACTGAAGCTTTCTTT. This codes for CATSAGGGTEAFF.

This clonotype was seen just once. This rearrangement joins TRBV6-2 or TRBV6-3 to TRBJ2-7, with D maybe TRBD1 (5 bases). The germline V gene has CDR1 MNHEY and CDR2 SVGEGT. The CDR3 is 14 amino acids. The V end was cut by 5 bases, the J end by 6 bases, with 17 bases between. The CDR3 coding sequence is TGTGCCAGCAGTGAATGGGATGGGGCGCGCGAGCAGTACTTC. It encodes CASSEWDGAREQYF.

The chain carries TRBV20-1 and TRBJ2-1, with D possibly being TRBD1 (6 bases). V lost 5 bases and J lost 9, with 17 bases in between. The CDR3 runs to 13 residues. In germline, CDR1 is DFQATT, CDR2 SNEGSKA (reference sequence). The CDR3 spells CSAASQGFGEQFF. The CDR3 DNA follows: TGCAGTGCTGCCTCGCAGGGGTTTGGTGAGCAGTTCTTC.

This sequence joins TRBV6-5 and TRBJ2-5; D not resolved. V lost 6 bases to trimming and J lost 4 bases, with 9 bases between them. The CDR3 runs 12 residues. Germline loops: CDR1 MNHEY, CDR2 SVGAGI. CDR3 loop: CASRSSGETQYF. The CDR3, as DNA: TGTGCCAGCAGATCCTCGGGAGAGACCCAGTACTTC.

The chain carries TRBV4-2 and TRBJ2-3, with 13 bases fitting TRBD2. Germline lookup yields CDR1 LGHNA and CDR2 YNFKEQ. V lost 4 bases to trimming and J lost 0 bases; unmatched junction nucleotides: 7. The CDR3 runs 18 residues. The CDR3 loop reads CASSRTSGSRTSTDTQYF. Here the CDR3 DNA reads TGTGCCAGCAGCCGGACTAGCGGGAGCCGTACTAGCACAGATACGCAGTATTTT.

Concerning this clonotype: Germline is not matched at one junction end, which may reflect a read error. The chain carries TRBV12-3 or TRBV12-4 and TRBJ2-7; 9 nucleotides match TRBD1. This CDR3 region has 13 residues. CDR3 in DNA: TGTGCCAGCAGTCCTCAACCCCGGGACAGGGAGGACTTC. This translates into CASSPQPRDREDF.

This clonotype was counted a few times. The rearrangement uses TRBV6-1 and TRBJ2-3; D is ambiguous. Looked up from germline, CDR1 is MNHNS and CDR2 is SASEGT. The CDR3 runs to 13 residues. Trimming took off 1 base at V and 5 bases at J, with 7 bases between the two ends. This chain's CDR3 is CASSEGYRDTQYF. The CDR3 DNA reads TGTGCCAGCAGTGAAGGTTACCGAGATACGCAGTATTTT.

The chain carries TRBV27 and TRBJ2-3; TRBD1 matches at 11 bases. The CDR3 spans 15 residues. Per the germline V gene, CDR1 is MNHEY and CDR2 is SMNVEV (reference sequence). V trimming: 2 bases; J trimming: 10 bases; junction bases outside the gene matches: 8. This CDR3 is CASSLRTGGRRAQYF. In nucleotides, the CDR3 is TGTGCCAGCAGTTTACGGACAGGGGGCCGACGGGCGCAGTATTTT.

V gene TRBV28 combines with J gene TRBJ1-2; D possibly corresponds to TRBD1 (5 bases). The V gene lost 6 bases and the J gene lost 6 bases, with 11 bases spanning the gap. The germline gives CDR1 MDHEN, CDR2 SYDVKM. The CDR3 contains 12 residues. CDR3 DNA: TGTGCCAGCAGGACAGCCGGAAATGGCTACACCTTC. As protein: CASRTAGNGYTF.

V usage is TRBV28 and J usage is TRBJ2-7, with 13 bases matching TRBD2. Germline V CDR1 and CDR2: MDHEN, SYDVKM. J was trimmed by 3 bases and V by 4 bases; bases with no gene match: 3. This CDR3 is 15 amino acids long. The CDR3 coding sequence is TGTGCCAGCAGTTACGGGACTAGCGGGAACTACGAGCAGTACTTC. Protein: CASSYGTSGNYEQYF.

The sample holds a few counts of this clonotype. V gene TRBV6-1 combines with J gene TRBJ2-3, with 12 bases identical to TRBD2. This CDR3 contains 16 residues. The germline V gene has CDR1 MNHNS and CDR2 SASEGT. The V gene end was trimmed by 6 bases and the J gene end by 4 bases; junction bases not matched to a gene: 8. CDR3 in amino acids: CASRRTSGGISDTQYF. The CDR3 coding sequence is TGTGCCAGCAGGCGTACTAGCGGGGGGATTTCAGATACGCAGTATTTT.

Only one count was recorded for this clonotype. V gene TRBV12-3 or TRBV12-4 combines with J gene TRBJ1-6; possible D gene TRBD1, 6 bases. CDR3 length: 14 amino acids. V dropped 8 bases and J dropped 6 bases, with 14 bases sitting between them. DNA of the CDR3: TGTGCCAGCGTATACGGACAGCTTAATTCACCCCTCCACTTT. Translated: CASVYGQLNSPLHF.

This clonotype has more than one count but fewer than ten. The J gene is TRBJ2-7, the V gene TRBV11-2; TRBD2 matches 8 bases. V lost 4 bases to trimming and J lost 1 base; unmatched junction nucleotides: 9. Germline V gene data show CDR1 as SGHAT and CDR2 as FQNNGV. This CDR3 is built from 16 residues. The CDR3 region has the DNA TGTGCCAGCAGCTGGGGGTGGGGCGGGAGGTCCTACGAGCAGTACTTC. It yields the protein CASSWGWGGRSYEQYF. The entire variable domain, with the rest obtained from reference TRBV11-2 and TRBJ2-7, is as follows: EAGVAQSPRYKIIEKRQSVAFWCNPISGHATLYWYQQILGQGPKLLIQFQNNGVVDDSQLPKDRFSAERLKGVDSTLKIQPAKLEDSAVYLCASSWGWGGRSYEQYFGPGTRLTVT.

The chain is built from TRBV6-4 and TRBJ1-5, with TRBD1 matching over 10 bases. The CDR3 totals 20 residues. CDR1 MRHNA and CDR2 SNTAGT come from the germline V gene. V lost 6 bases, J lost 0 bases, and 17 bases stayed unmatched. The CDR3 here is CASSEIRDRGYRNSNQPQHF. The CDR3 DNA reads TGTGCCAGCAGCGAAATCCGGGACAGGGGATATCGAAATAGCAATCAGCCCCAGCATTTT.

The J gene is TRBJ1-1, the V gene TRBV6-5, with a possible D match to TRBD1 (6 bases). CDR1 and CDR2 from the germline V gene are MNHEY and SVGAGI. Trimming took 2 bases from V and 0 from J, leaving 7 bases between them. The CDR3 length is 14 residues. CDR3 loop: CASSYTGLNTEAFF. CDR3 DNA: TGTGCCAGCAGTTACACAGGGTTGAACACTGAAGCTTTCTTT.

V usage is TRBV20-1 and J usage is TRBJ1-2; D might be TRBD1 (5 bases). Germline V CDR1 and CDR2: DFQATT, SNEGSKA (reference sequence). The CDR3 length is 17 residues. V shed 6 bases and J shed 5 bases, with 28 bases lying between them. The CDR3 sequence is CSAASLGQGSLGYGYTF. In DNA, the CDR3 is TGCAGTGCCGCGTCCCTCGGGCAGGGAAGTCTGGGGTATGGCTACACCTTC.

This clonotype was seen a handful of times. The chain links TRBV20-1 to TRBJ2-7; 14 bases map to TRBD2. The J segment lost 6 bases and the V segment lost 4 bases, leaving 8 bases of the junction unmatched. The CDR3 spans 15 residues. CDR1 is DFQATT, CDR2 SNEGSKA, per germline (reference sequence). The CDR3 DNA sequence: TGCAGTGCTAACCCCGGGACTAGCGGGAGAGGCGAGCAGTACTTC. The encoded protein is CSANPGTSGRGEQYF.

This clonotype was observed a handful of times. The chain's CDR3 is CAWTDGRGSTIYF. The CDR3 coding sequence is TGTGCCTGGACCGACGGCAGGGGGTCCACCATATATTTT. The chain uses TRBV30 and TRBJ1-3; TRBD1 matches 7 bases. Germline V gene lookup returns CDR1 GTSNPN and CDR2 SVGIG (reference sequence). With V trimmed by 4 bases and J by 9 bases, 9 bases remained unmatched. This CDR3 spans 13 amino acids.

This clonotype was observed a handful of times. The J gene is TRBJ1-2, the V gene TRBV20-1; D remains ambiguous. CDR1 is DFQATT and CDR2 is SNEGSKA in the germline V gene (reference sequence). The CDR3 is 12 residues long. The V end was cut by 6 bases, the J end by 8 bases, with 16 bases between. The CDR3 DNA follows: TGCAGTGCCCCAGTGGAGGGAAGGGGCTACACCTTC. Encoded protein: CSAPVEGRGYTF.

This chain joins TRBV7-9 and TRBJ2-7; the D gene is possibly TRBD1 (5 bases). V gave up 7 bases and J gave up 4 bases, with 14 bases separating them. This CDR3 is built from 13 residues. Germline V gene data show CDR1 as SEHNR and CDR2 as FQNEAQ (reference sequence). CDR3 region: CASTQLGLYEQYF. In DNA form, the CDR3 reads TGTGCCAGCACGCAGTTGGGGCTGTACGAGCAGTACTTC.

The chain couples TRBV20-1 to TRBJ2-7; 7 bases agree with TRBD1. CDR1 is DFQATT and CDR2 is SNEGSKA in the germline V gene (reference sequence). This CDR3 region has 13 residues. V dropped 4 bases and J dropped 3; count of bases not matched to a gene: 6. CDR3 residues: CSAIGQAGYEQYF. In DNA form, the CDR3 reads TGCAGTGCTATTGGACAGGCGGGCTACGAGCAGTACTTC.

This clonotype has just a few counts. The J gene is TRBJ1-1, the V gene TRBV27; D remains ambiguous. The CDR3 has 12 residues. Trimming cost V 7 bases and J 1 base, with 7 bases left between them. The V gene's germline CDR1 is MNHEY and CDR2 SMNVEV (reference sequence). CDR3 DNA sequence: TGTGCCAGCACAACCACGAACACTGAAGCTTTCTTT. It specifies CASTTTNTEAFF.

Only one count was recorded for this clonotype. V usage is TRBV6-1 and J usage is TRBJ2-3, with a possible D match to TRBD2 (5 bases). V lost 7 bases, J lost 10 bases, and 21 bases lay in between. The CDR3 has 14 residues. CDR1 and CDR2 (germline): MNHNS, SASEGT. This chain's CDR3 is CASTLSWEPPAQYF. In DNA, the CDR3 is TGTGCCAGCACCCTGAGTTGGGAGCCTCCTGCGCAGTATTTT.